The 26 T cell receptor beta chains listed next were all sequenced from one sample in a study of T cell responses to AZD1222 COVID-19 vaccine. Profiled with immunoSEQ multiplex PCR; TCRdb holds only in-frame clones, not every one. Of roughly 150,000 clones listed, around 93% were seen once; the top ten hold 6.5% to 8%. Sequencing was performed on peripheral blood, taken 28 days after the second AZD1222 dose. All receptors derive from an adult who received the AZD1222 COVID-19 vaccine.

The chain joins TRBV30 to TRBJ1-5; D is possibly TRBD1 (6 bases). The V and J ends lost 2 bases and 6 bases respectively, with 11 bases between them. Germline V gene data show CDR1 as GTSNPN and CDR2 as SVGIG (reference sequence). The CDR3 has 13 residues. The CDR3 DNA reads TGTGCCTGGAGTCATACGGACAGTCAGCCCCAGCATTTT. Protein: CAWSHTDSQPQHF.

The genes are TRBV6-5 and TRBJ1-5, with D hard to call. V was cut by 0 bases and J by 3 bases, with 9 bases left in between. There are 15 residues in the CDR3. Germline loops: CDR1 MNHEY, CDR2 SVGAGI. The CDR3 bases are TGTGCCAGCAGTTACTCAAGGCAGAACAATCAGCCCCAGCATTTT. The encoded protein is CASSYSRQNNQPQHF.

This sequence joins TRBV7-8 and TRBJ1-4; 7 bases line up with TRBD1. Per the germline V gene, CDR1 is SGHVS and CDR2 is FQNEAQ. The CDR3 covers 16 residues. V shed 4 bases and J 7 bases; nucleotides not matched to a gene: 12. In DNA, the CDR3 is TGTGCCAGCAGCTCAGACAGGGTTTTGGTGGGTGAAAAACTGTTTTTT. Translation gives CASSSDRVLVGEKLFF.

In its sample, this clone was seen once. The same CDR3 also results from other DNA sequences found in this sample. The chain links TRBV18 to TRBJ1-1, with no clear D. The CDR3 is made up of 13 amino acids. V was shortened by 3 bases and J by 1 base, with 6 bases between the two germline ends. Germline CDR1 reads KGHSH; CDR2 reads LQKENI. The CDR3 loop reads CASSPLENTEAFF. CDR3 nucleotides: TGTGCCAGCTCACCCCTGGAGAACACTGAAGCTTTCTTT. The full variable domain, its missing parts supplied by reference TRBV18 and TRBJ1-1, is NAGVMQNPRHLVRRRGQEARLRCSPMKGHSHVYWYRQLPEEGLKFMVYLQKENIIDESGMPKERFSAEFPKEGPSILRIQQVVRGDSAAYFCASSPLENTEAFFGQGTRLTVV.

The V call is TRBV6-5, the J call TRBJ2-5, with D possibly being TRBD1 (5 bases). The CDR3 has 13 amino acids. Trimming took off 6 bases at V and 4 bases at J, with 12 bases between the two ends. Germline V gene sequence: CDR1 MNHEY, CDR2 SVGAGI. CDR3 sequence: CASSPRERETQYF. The CDR3 coding sequence is TGTGCCAGCAGCCCCAGGGAAAGAGAGACCCAGTACTTC.

The chain recombines TRBV2 with TRBJ2-7, with D tentatively TRBD2 (6 bases). The length of the CDR3 is 14 residues. Germline loops: CDR1 SNHLY, CDR2 FYNNEI. V was trimmed by 6 bases and J by 5 bases, leaving 17 bases between them. Written as DNA, the CDR3 is TGTGCCAGCAGACCCGGGACTCGGCCCGACGAGCAGTACTTC. This sequence encodes CASRPGTRPDEQYF.

The rearrangement uses TRBV27 and TRBJ2-1, with a tentative D call TRBD2 (6 bases). In germline, CDR1 is MNHEY, CDR2 SMNVEV (reference sequence). V dropped 3 bases and J dropped 0 bases, with 12 bases sitting between them. This CDR3 has 16 amino acids. CDR3 sequence reads: CASSFGGTLSYNEQFF. CDR3 sequence (DNA): TGTGCCAGCAGTTTTGGGGGGACCCTCTCCTACAATGAGCAGTTCTTC.

The chain combines TRBV7-2 with TRBJ2-5; D might be TRBD2 (6 bases). This CDR3 is built from 13 residues. CDR1 and CDR2 (germline): SGHTA, FQGNSA. Trimming pared 4 bases from V and 4 bases from J, leaving 10 bases between. The CDR3 DNA sequence: TGTGCCAGCAGCTCGGCCGGGGGAGAGACCCAGTACTTC. Translation gives CASSSAGGETQYF.

The chain recombines TRBV7-9 with TRBJ1-3; D gene ambiguous. The CDR3 is 14 amino acids. The V gene's germline CDR1 is SEHNR and CDR2 FQNEAQ (reference sequence). V was pared by 1 base and J by 1 base, with 5 bases between. CDR3 sequence: CASSLGASGNTIYF. The CDR3 bases are TGTGCCAGCAGCTTAGGGGCGTCTGGAAACACCATATATTTT.

CDR3 DNA: TGTGCCAGCAGCAAAGGAGAAAGCGGGGGCCGTTTCTACGAGCAGTACTTC. Residues: CASSKGESGGRFYEQYF. The chain joins TRBV21-1 to TRBJ2-7; the table calls TRBD2, which could not be checked here. TRBV21-1 is designated a pseudogene. The CDR3 sequence is 17 residues long.

The V call is TRBV11-2, the J call TRBJ2-1, with D tentatively TRBD1 or TRBD2 (5 bases each). V was shortened by 6 bases and J by 0 bases, with 15 bases between the two germline ends. This CDR3 is built from 16 residues. Germline V gene sequence: CDR1 SGHAT, CDR2 FQNNGV. The CDR3, as DNA: TGTGCCAGCAGATCATGGGGGTTCCTCTCCTACAATGAGCAGTTCTTC. Translating it yields CASRSWGFLSYNEQFF. Combining the CDR3 with reference TRBV11-2 and TRBJ2-1 gives the whole variable domain EAGVAQSPRYKIIEKRQSVAFWCNPISGHATLYWYQQILGQGPKLLIQFQNNGVVDDSQLPKDRFSAERLKGVDSTLKIQPAKLEDSAVYLCASRSWGFLSYNEQFFGPGTRLTVL.

This chain uses TRBV6-5 with TRBJ1-2; possible D gene TRBD1, 5 bases. This CDR3 contains 15 residues. V was cut by 4 bases and J by 4 bases, with 16 bases left in between. The germline gives CDR1 MNHEY, CDR2 SVGAGI. Here the CDR3 reads CASSWTFGTAYGYTF. DNA of the CDR3: TGTGCCAGCAGTTGGACCTTTGGGACGGCCTATGGCTACACCTTC.

J is TRBJ1-3 and V is TRBV30; D remains unclear. The CDR3 consists of 13 residues. Trimming shortened V by 0 bases and J by 0 bases, and 3 bases separated the two germline ends. Germline values: CDR1 GTSNPN, CDR2 SVGIG (reference sequence). CDR3 protein: CAWSVGSGNTIYF. The CDR3 DNA reads as TGTGCCTGGAGTGTAGGCTCTGGAAACACCATATATTTT.

V and J are TRBV7-2 and TRBJ2-1, with a tentative D call TRBD2 (5 bases). Germline V gives CDR1 SGHTA, CDR2 FQGNSA. The V and J ends lost 1 base and 10 bases respectively, with 14 bases between them. CDR3 length: 14 amino acids. The CDR3, as DNA: TGTGCCAGCAGCTTAGGTTGGCCAGTAGCGGAGCAGTTCTTC. It specifies CASSLGWPVAEQFF.

The rearrangement uses TRBV7-9 and TRBJ2-3; a weak D match, TRBD2 (6 bases). The length of the CDR3 is 16 residues. In germline, CDR1 is SEHNR, CDR2 FQNEAQ (reference sequence). The germline V and J ends were trimmed by 0 bases and 0 bases, with 10 bases remaining between them. CDR3 amino acids: CASSLARSGSTDTQYF. For the CDR3, the DNA is TGTGCCAGCAGCTTAGCGAGAAGCGGGAGCACAGATACGCAGTATTTT.

The V gene is TRBV11-3, the J gene TRBJ2-3, with D maybe TRBD2 (7 bases). V lost 1 base to trimming and J lost 6 bases, with 17 bases between them. The CDR3 is made up of 16 amino acids. CDR1 and CDR2 (germline): SGHNT, YENEEA. The CDR3 sequence: CASSLGWGPRGDTQYF. The CDR3 DNA is TGTGCCAGCAGCTTAGGGTGGGGGCCGCGGGGGGATACGCAGTATTTT.

The chain joins TRBV4-1 to TRBJ2-4; D may be TRBD2 (6 bases). Germline values: CDR1 MGHRA, CDR2 YSYEKL. The CDR3 is 17 residues long. Trimming stripped 3 bases from V and 0 bases from J, with 15 bases between. CDR3 residues: CASSQPIWGLAKNIQYF. CDR3 in DNA: TGCGCCAGCAGCCAGCCCATTTGGGGACTAGCCAAAAACATTCAGTACTTC.

The chain couples TRBV19 to TRBJ1-1, with D perhaps TRBD1 (5 bases). Per the germline V gene, CDR1 is LNHDA and CDR2 is SQIVND (reference sequence). V was trimmed by 5 bases and J by 3 bases, leaving 10 bases between them. The CDR3 runs to 13 residues. The CDR3 sequence is CASSLGLYTEAFF. In DNA form, the CDR3 reads TGTGCCAGTAGTCTGGGGCTGTACACTGAAGCTTTCTTT.

This clone showed up just a few times. This sequence joins TRBV3-1 (or the pseudogene TRBV3-2) and TRBJ2-3, with D hard to call. The germline V and J ends were trimmed by 0 bases and 2 bases, with 12 bases remaining between them. Per the germline V gene, CDR1 is LGHDT and CDR2 is YNNKEL (reference sequence). The CDR3 is 16 amino acids. CDR3 nucleotide sequence: TGTGCCAGCAGCCAAGATCCGGTGGAAGTCACAGATACGCAGTATTTT. Protein product: CASSQDPVEVTDTQYF.

With respect to this clone: The junction shows a germline mismatch at one end, possibly a read error. CDR3 DNA sequence: TGTGCCTGGATAAGTCGTCAGAACTCTGAAGCTTTCTTT. It codes for CAWISRQNSEAFF. This chain uses TRBV30 with TRBJ1-1; the D is unclear. Germline lookup yields CDR1 GTSNPN and CDR2 SVGIG (reference sequence). This CDR3 region has 13 residues.

The chain couples TRBV6-5 to TRBJ2-2, with a tentative D call TRBD1 (6 bases). The CDR3 is 13 amino acids. Germline values: CDR1 MNHEY, CDR2 SVGAGI. Trimming removed 4 bases from V and 6 bases from J, with 9 bases in between. This CDR3 is CASSSDRPGELFF. DNA for the CDR3: TGTGCCAGCAGTTCGGACAGACCCGGGGAGCTGTTTTTT.

The chain is built from TRBV5-4 and TRBJ2-1; no reliable D call. This CDR3 contains 13 residues. Looked up from germline, CDR1 is SGHNT and CDR2 is YYREEE (reference sequence). Trimming pared 0 bases from V and 3 bases from J, leaving 4 bases between. CDR3 sequence: CASSLADYNEQFF. The DNA for the CDR3 is TGTGCCAGCAGCTTGGCCGACTACAATGAGCAGTTCTTC. Filled out from reference TRBV5-4 and TRBJ2-1, the complete variable domain reads ETGVTQSPTHLIKTRGQQVTLRCSSQSGHNTVSWYQQALGQGPQFIFQYYREEENGRGNFPPRFSGLQFPNYSSELNVNALELDDSALYLCASSLADYNEQFFGPGTRLTVL.

The V gene is TRBV9, the J gene TRBJ1-1; D ambiguous. Germline V CDR1 and CDR2: SGDLS, YYNGEE. The CDR3 loop spans 14 amino acids. Trimming removed 5 bases at V and 8 bases at J, with 19 bases between. CDR3 protein: CASRRSPAAREAFF. The CDR3 DNA reads as TGTGCCAGCAGGCGGTCTCCTGCCGCGAGGGAAGCTTTCTTT. Using reference TRBV9 and TRBJ1-1 for the parts outside the CDR3, the full variable domain is DSGVTQTPKHLITATGQRVTLRCSPRSGDLSVYWYQQSLDQGLQFLIQYYNGEERAKGNILERFSAQQFPDLHSELNLSSLELGDSALYFCASRRSPAAREAFFGQGTRLTVV.

The chain joins TRBV2 to TRBJ2-1; D is undetermined. The CDR3 is made up of 12 amino acids. Germline assignment: CDR1 SNHLY and CDR2 FYNNEI. The V and J ends lost 1 base and 8 bases respectively, with 6 bases between them. CDR3 residues: CASSEEGYEQFF. CDR3 nucleotides: TGTGCCAGCAGTGAAGAAGGGTATGAGCAGTTCTTC.

The chain recombines TRBV6-5 with TRBJ2-2; D is unclear. The germline V and J ends were trimmed by 1 base and 7 bases, with 1 base remaining between them. This CDR3 region has 11 residues. The germline V gene encodes CDR1 MNHEY and CDR2 SVGAGI. The CDR3 region has the DNA TGTGCCAGCAGTTACTACGGGGAGCTGTTTTTT. This codes for CASSYYGELFF.

This clone has only one observation. The CDR3 region has the DNA TGTGCCACCAGCAGAGATCCGGCGGTAGGGACGAATAGAAATCAGCCCCAGCATTTT. It translates to CATSRDPAVGTNRNQPQHF. The chain combines TRBV15 with TRBJ1-5; TRBD1 might be the D (5 bases). Germline CDR1 reads LNHNV; CDR2 reads YYDKDF (reference sequence). This CDR3 has 19 amino acids. V was shortened by 0 bases and J by 4 bases, with 22 bases between the two germline ends.